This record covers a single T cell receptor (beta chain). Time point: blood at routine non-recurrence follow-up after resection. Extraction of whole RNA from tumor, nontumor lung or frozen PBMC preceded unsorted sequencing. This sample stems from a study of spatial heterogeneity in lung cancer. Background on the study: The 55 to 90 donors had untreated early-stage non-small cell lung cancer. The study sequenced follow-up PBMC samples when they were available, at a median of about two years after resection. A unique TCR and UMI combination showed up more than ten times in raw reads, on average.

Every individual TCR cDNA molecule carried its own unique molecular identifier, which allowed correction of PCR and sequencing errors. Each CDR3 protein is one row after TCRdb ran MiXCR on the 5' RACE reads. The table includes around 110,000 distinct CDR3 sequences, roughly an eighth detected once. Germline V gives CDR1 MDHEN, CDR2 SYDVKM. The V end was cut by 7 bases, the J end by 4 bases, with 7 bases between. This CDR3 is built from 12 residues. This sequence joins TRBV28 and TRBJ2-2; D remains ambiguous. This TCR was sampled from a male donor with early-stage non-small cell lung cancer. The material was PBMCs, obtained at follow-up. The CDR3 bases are TGTGCCAGCAAAACAGCCACCGGGGAGCTGTTTTTT. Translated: CASKTATGELFF.